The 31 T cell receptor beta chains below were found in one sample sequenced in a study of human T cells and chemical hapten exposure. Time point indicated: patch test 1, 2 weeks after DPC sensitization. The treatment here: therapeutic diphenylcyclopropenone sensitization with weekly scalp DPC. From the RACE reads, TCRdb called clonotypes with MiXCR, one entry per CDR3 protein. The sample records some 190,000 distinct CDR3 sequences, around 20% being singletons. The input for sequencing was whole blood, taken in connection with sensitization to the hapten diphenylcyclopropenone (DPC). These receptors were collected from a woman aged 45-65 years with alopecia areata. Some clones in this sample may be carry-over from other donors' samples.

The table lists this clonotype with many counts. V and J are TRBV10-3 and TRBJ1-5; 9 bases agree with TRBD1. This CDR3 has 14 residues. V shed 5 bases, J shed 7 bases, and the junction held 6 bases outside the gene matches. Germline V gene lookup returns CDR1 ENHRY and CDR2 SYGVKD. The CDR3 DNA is TGTGCCATCAGTAGGACAGGGGACGAGCAGCCCCAGCATTTT. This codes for CAISRTGDEQPQHF.

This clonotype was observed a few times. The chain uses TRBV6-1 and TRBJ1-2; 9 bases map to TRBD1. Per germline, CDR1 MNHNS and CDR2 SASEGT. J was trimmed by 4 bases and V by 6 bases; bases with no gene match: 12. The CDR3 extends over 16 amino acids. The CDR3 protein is CASRPRPGQGRYGYTF. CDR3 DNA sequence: TGTGCCAGCAGGCCCAGGCCGGGACAGGGTCGCTATGGCTACACCTTC.

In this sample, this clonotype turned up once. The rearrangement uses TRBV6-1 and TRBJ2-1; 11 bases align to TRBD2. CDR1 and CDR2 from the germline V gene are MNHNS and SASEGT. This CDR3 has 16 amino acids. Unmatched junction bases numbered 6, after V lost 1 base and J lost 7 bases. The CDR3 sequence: CASSEGVLAGANEQFF. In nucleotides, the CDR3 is TGTGCCAGCAGTGAAGGCGTACTAGCGGGAGCGAATGAGCAGTTCTTC.

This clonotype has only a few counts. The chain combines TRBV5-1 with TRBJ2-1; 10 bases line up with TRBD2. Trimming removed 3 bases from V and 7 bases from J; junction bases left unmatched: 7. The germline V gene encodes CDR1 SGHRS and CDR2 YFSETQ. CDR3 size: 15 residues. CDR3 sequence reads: CASSYGLAGANEQFF. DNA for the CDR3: TGCGCCAGCAGCTATGGGCTAGCGGGAGCTAATGAGCAGTTCTTC.

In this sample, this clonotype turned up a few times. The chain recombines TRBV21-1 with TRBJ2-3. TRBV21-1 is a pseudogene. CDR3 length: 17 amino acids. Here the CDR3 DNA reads TGTGCCAGCAGCCTAAAGGGTACGGCATTTGGGGCAGATACGCAGTATTTT. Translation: CASSLKGTAFGADTQYF.

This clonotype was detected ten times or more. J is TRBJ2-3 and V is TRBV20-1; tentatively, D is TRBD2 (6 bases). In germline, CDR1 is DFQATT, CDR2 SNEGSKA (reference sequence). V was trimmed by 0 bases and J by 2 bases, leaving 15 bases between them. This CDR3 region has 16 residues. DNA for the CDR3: TGCAGTGCTAGAGATCCCCTTCCTAGCGACACAGATACGCAGTATTTT. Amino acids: CSARDPLPSDTDTQYF.

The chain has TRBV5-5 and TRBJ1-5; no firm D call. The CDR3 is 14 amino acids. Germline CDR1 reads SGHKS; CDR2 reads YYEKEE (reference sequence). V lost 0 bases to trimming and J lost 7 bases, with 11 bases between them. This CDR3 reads CASSLAGRRQPQHF. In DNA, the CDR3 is TGTGCCAGCAGCTTGGCCGGGCGGAGACAGCCCCAGCATTTT. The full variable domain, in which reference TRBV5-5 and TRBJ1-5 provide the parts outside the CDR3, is DAGVTQSPTHLIKTRGQQVTLRCSPISGHKSVSWYQQVLGQGPQFIFQYYEKEERGRGNFPDRFSARQFPNYSSELNVNALLLGDSALYLCASSLAGRRQPQHFGDGTRLSIL.

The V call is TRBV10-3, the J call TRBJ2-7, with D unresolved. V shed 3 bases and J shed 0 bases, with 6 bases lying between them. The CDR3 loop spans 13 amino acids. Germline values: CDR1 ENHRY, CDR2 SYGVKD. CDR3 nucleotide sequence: TGTGCCATCAGTGACCCGAGCTCCTACGAGCAGTACTTC. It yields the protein CAISDPSSYEQYF.

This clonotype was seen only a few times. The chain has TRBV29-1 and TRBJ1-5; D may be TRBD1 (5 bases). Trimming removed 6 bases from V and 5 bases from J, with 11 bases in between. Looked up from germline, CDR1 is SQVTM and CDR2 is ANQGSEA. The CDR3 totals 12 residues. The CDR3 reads CSVSEGDQPQHF. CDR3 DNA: TGCAGCGTGTCGGAAGGGGATCAGCCCCAGCATTTT.

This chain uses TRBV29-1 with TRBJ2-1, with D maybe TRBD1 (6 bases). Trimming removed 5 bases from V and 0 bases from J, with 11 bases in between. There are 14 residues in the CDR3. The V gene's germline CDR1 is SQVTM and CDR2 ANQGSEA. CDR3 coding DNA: TGCAGCGTTCAGAGGGGGATCTCCTACAATGAGCAGTTCTTC. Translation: CSVQRGISYNEQFF.

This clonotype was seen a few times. The CDR3 region is CASSPRVRQETQYF. Here the CDR3 DNA reads TGTGCCAGCAGCCCCAGGGTCCGTCAAGAGACCCAGTACTTC. This chain links TRBV12-3 or TRBV12-4 with TRBJ2-5, with a possible D match to TRBD1 (5 bases). CDR3 length: 14 residues. Trimming left V 6 bases short and J 2 bases short, with 13 bases between.

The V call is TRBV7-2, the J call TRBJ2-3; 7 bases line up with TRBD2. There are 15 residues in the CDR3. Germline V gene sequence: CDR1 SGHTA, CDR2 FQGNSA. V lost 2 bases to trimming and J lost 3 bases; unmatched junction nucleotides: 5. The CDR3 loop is CASSLFSRETDTQYF. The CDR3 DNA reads TGTGCCAGCAGCTTATTCTCGCGGGAGACAGATACGCAGTATTTT.

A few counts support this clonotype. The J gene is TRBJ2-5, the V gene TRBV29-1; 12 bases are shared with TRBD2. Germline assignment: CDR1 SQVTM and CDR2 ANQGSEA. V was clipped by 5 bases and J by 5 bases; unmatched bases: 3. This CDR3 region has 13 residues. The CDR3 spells CSVSSGRVETQYF. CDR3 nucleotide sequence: TGCAGCGTTTCTAGCGGGAGGGTGGAGACCCAGTACTTC.

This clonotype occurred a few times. The CDR3 DNA reads TGTGCCAGCTCACCACCCGGGAATAATGAGCAGTTCTTC. Its translation: CASSPPGNNEQFF. V gene TRBV18 combines with J gene TRBJ2-1, with a weak D call TRBD2 (5 bases). The CDR3 loop spans 13 amino acids. Germline-derived CDR1 and CDR2 are KGHSH and LQKENI. The V gene lost 0 bases and the J gene lost 7 bases, with 7 bases spanning the gap.

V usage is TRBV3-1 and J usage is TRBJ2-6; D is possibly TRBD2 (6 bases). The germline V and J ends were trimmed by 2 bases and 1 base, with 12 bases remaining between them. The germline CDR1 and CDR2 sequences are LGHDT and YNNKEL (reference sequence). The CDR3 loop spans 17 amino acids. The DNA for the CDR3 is TGTGCCAGCAGCCAACGGGGACTTCTATCTGGGGCCAACGTCCTGACTTTC. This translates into CASSQRGLLSGANVLTF.

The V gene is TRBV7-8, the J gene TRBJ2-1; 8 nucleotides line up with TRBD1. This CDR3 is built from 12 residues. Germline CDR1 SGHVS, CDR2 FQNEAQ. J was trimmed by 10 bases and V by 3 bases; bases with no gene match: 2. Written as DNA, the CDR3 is TGTGCCAGCAGCTTGACAGGGGACGAGCAGTTCTTC. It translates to CASSLTGDEQFF.

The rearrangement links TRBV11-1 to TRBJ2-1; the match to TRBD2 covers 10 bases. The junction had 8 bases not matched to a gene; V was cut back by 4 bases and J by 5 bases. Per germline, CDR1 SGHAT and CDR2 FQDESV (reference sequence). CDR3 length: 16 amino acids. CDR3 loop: CASSSQYSGRHNEQFF. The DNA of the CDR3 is TGTGCCAGCAGCTCTCAGTATAGCGGGAGGCACAATGAGCAGTTCTTC.

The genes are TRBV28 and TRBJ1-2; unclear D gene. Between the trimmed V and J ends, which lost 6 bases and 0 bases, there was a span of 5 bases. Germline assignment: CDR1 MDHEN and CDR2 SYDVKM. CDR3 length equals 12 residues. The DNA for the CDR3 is TGTGCCAGCAGGCAGCCTAACTATGGCTACACCTTC. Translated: CASRQPNYGYTF.

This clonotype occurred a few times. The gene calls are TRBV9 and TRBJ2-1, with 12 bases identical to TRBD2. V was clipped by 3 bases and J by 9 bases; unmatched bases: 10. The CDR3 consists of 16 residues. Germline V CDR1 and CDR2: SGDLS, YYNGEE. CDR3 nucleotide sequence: TGTGCCAGCAGCGCTCTAGCGGGAGGGCGTGAGGGTGAGCAGTTCTTC. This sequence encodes CASSALAGGREGEQFF.

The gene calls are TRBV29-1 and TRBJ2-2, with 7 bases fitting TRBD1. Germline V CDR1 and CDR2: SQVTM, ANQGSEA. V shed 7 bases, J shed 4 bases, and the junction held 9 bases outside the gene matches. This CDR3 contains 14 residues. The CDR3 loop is CSAATGQSTGELFF. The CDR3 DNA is TGCAGCGCCGCGACAGGGCAGAGCACCGGGGAGCTGTTTTTT.

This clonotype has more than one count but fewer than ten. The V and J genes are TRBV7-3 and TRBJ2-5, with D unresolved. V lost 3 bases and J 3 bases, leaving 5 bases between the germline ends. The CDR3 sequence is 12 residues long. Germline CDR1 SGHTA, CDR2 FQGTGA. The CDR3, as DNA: TGTGCCAGCAGCTTCCCTAAAGAGACCCAGTACTTC. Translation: CASSFPKETQYF.

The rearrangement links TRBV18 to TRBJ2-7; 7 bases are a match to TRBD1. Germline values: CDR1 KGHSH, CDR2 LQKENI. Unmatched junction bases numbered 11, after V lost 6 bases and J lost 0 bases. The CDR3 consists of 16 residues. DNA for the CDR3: TGTGCCAGCTCTTTCACCGGGACAGAGAGCTCCTACGAGCAGTACTTC. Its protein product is CASSFTGTESSYEQYF.

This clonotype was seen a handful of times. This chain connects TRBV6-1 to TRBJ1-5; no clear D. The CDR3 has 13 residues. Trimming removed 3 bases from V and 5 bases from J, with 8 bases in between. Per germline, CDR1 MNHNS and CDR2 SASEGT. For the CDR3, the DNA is TGTGCCAGCAGTGACCGACAATATCAGCCCCAGCATTTT. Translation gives CASSDRQYQPQHF.

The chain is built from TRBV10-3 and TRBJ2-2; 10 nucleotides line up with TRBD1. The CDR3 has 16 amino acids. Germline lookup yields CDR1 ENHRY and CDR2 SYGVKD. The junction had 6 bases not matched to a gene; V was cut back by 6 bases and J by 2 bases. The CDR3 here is CAISYGTGENTGELFF. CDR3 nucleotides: TGTGCCATCAGCTATGGGACAGGGGAAAACACCGGGGAGCTGTTTTTT.

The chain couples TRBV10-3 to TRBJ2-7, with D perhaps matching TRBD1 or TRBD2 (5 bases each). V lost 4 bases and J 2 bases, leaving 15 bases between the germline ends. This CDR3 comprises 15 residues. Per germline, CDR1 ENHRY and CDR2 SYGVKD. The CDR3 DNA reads TGTGCCATCAGTGGGGGGTGGGAGAGTACCTACGAGCAGTACTTC. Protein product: CAISGGWESTYEQYF.

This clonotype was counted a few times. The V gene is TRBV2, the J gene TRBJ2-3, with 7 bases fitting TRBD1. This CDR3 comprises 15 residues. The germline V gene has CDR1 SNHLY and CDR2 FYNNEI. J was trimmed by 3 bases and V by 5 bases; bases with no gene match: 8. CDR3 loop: CASSPDRAQTDTQYF. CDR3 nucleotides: TGTGCCAGCAGTCCCGACAGGGCTCAAACAGATACGCAGTATTTT. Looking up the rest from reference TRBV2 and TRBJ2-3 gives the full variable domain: EPEVTQTPSHQVTQMGQEVILRCVPISNHLYFYWYRQILGQKVEFLVSFYNNEISEKSEIFDDQFSVERPDGSNFTLKIRSTKLEDSAMYFCASSPDRAQTDTQYFGPGTRLTVL.

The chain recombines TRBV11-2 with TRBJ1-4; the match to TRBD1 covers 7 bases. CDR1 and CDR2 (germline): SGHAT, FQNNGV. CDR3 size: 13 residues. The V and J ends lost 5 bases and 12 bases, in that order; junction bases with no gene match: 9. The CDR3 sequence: CASSQDRVMELFF. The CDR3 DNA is TGTGCCAGCAGCCAAGACAGGGTGATGGAACTGTTTTTT.

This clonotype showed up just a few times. The CDR3 sequence is CSAPMDRLNEKLFF. CDR3 nucleotide sequence: TGCAGTGCTCCTATGGACAGATTGAATGAAAAACTGTTTTTT. The chain has TRBV20-1 and TRBJ1-4; D perhaps matches TRBD1 (6 bases). V lost 5 bases and J lost 5, with 15 bases in between. This CDR3 is 14 amino acids long. The V gene's germline CDR1 is DFQATT and CDR2 SNEGSKA (reference sequence).

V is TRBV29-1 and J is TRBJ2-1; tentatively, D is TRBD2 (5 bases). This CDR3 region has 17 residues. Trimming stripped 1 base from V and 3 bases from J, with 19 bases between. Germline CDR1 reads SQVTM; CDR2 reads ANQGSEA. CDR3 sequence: CSVEGPPEAVLYNEQFF. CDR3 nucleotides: TGCAGCGTTGAAGGCCCCCCAGAAGCGGTCCTCTACAATGAGCAGTTCTTC.

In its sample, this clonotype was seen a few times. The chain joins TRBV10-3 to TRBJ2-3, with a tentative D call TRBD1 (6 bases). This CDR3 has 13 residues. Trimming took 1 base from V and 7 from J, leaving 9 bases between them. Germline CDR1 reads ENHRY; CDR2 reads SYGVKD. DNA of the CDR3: TGTGCCATCAGTGAGTACAGGGAGTATACGCAGTATTTT. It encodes CAISEYREYTQYF.

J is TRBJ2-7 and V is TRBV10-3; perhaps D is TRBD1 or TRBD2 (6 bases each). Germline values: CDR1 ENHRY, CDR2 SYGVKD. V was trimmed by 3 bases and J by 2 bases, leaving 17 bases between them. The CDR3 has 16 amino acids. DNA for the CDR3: TGTGCCATCAGTGAATCCGGGGGCCCACGTACCTACGAGCAGTACTTC. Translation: CAISESGGPRTYEQYF.